This section outlines one T cell receptor beta chain sequence together with its context. Sequencing was performed with immunoSEQ multiplex PCR; in TCRdb, only in-frame clones are kept and a portion is missing. The sample gives roughly 20,000 clones, roughly 77% of which show up once; roughly 19% is in the top ten. These data come from a study of PD-1 blockade in classical Hodgkin lymphoma. The germline CDR1 and CDR2 sequences are SGHDT and YYEEEE. Between the trimmed V and J ends, which lost 2 bases and 2 bases, there was a span of 14 bases. This CDR3 has 15 amino acids. Specified time point: cycle 4 day 1 (C4D1), after less than 7 weeks of nivolumab. Every patient relapsed after autologous stem cell transplantation, and brentuximab vedotin exposure varied.

This TCR derives from a human donor with classical Hodgkin lymphoma. The sequencing here drew on peripheral blood mononuclear cells (PBMCs), taken before the fourth cycle of nivolumab. The V call is TRBV5-6, the J call TRBJ2-7; D possibly corresponds to TRBD2 (5 bases). The CDR3 coding sequence is TGTGCCAGCAGCTTTAGAGGGCCCTATCCCTACGAGCAGTACTTC. This gives the protein CASSFRGPYPYEQYF.